This T cell receptor beta chain appears in the sequencing data of a study of blood T cell repertoires in COVID-19. Data came from immunoSEQ multiplex PCR; TCRdb stores just in-frame clones and leaves some out. The top ten hold approximately 10% of the sample, which has about 120,000 clones, less than 90% seen once. In this sample, this clone turned up once. Germline values: CDR1 SGHDN, CDR2 FVKESK. The CDR3 totals 15 residues. Trimming left V 0 bases short and J 0 bases short, with 6 bases between. This sequence was found in a man older than 75 with acute or convalescent COVID-19. Input material: peripheral blood. The chain links TRBV14 to TRBJ2-1, with D perhaps TRBD2 (6 bases). The CDR3 protein is CASSQEGGSYNEQFF. For the CDR3, the DNA is TGTGCCAGCAGCCAAGAGGGGGGCTCCTACAATGAGCAGTTCTTC.